The rows below give T cell receptor beta chains drawn from one sample of a study of radiotherapy plus CTLA-4 blockade in lung cancer. Measured with immunoSEQ multiplex PCR; TCRdb has only the in-frame clones, and not every one. The sample lists roughly 60,000 clones, 76% occurring once. The input for sequencing was peripheral blood, taken from a patient treated with radiotherapy plus ipilimumab. The receptors originated from a human donor with non-small cell lung cancer who had a complete response to radiotherapy plus ipilimumab. Each CDR3 is given with its conserved first and last residue.

v_call,cdr3_aa
TRBV6-5,CASSYSSSGMGNEQFF
TRBV18,CASSPPYSGNTIYF
TRBV5-1,CASSSGLSTGYQETQYF
TRBV7-2,CASSLAGGRVNTEAFF
TRBV7-9,CASSKPLTGDTQYF
TRBV28,CASSQRQGVPSPLHF
TRBV7-2,CASSPHILKPGSNTEAFF
TRBV6-6,CASSYEGFRNTIYF
TRBV29-1,CSVRRDGGYTDTQYF
TRBV27,CASSFQGLNTEAFF
TRBV11-2,CASSSGTGVYEQYF
TRBV28,CASSNRGRWTDTQYF
TRBV25-1,CASSGGTAGVSYEQYF
TRBV4-1,CASSQEKGVSPASYEQYF
TRBV30,CAWGSGTSNSPLHF
TRBV20-1,CSARIGGGYTF
TRBV15,CATSAPLRAGANVLTF
TRBV23-1,CASTGYRGFYEQYF
TRBV30,CAWSGAYEQYF
TRBV2,CASRTGGDYGYTF
TRBV6-6,CASSSSDRGSEQYF
TRBV5-4,CASSKGRAGGVGIQYF
TRBV28,CASSRSPATSGNEQFF
TRBV6-6,CASSYHYEQYF
TRBV2,CASRGQGAGTEAFF
TRBV27,CASSLGGGYGELFF
TRBV5-1,CASSLPGQGTGANVLTF
TRBV18,CASSPPSSGNSETQYF
TRBV28,CASSSGLADYNEQFF
TRBV5-4,CASSPSPTGGNSGANVLTF
TRBV7-2,CASSLVTGGRYEQYF
TRBV7-3,CASSLRQGKRETDTQYF
TRBV10-3,CAISTGLGRNNEQFF
TRBV30,CAWSAFDEQYF
TRBV5-4,CASSLGTSGFGEQYF
TRBV13,CASSVGQGTRNYGYTF
TRBV19,CASSIGQVPYNEQFF
TRBV5-1,CASSLVGGAYNEQFF
TRBV23-1,CASTLGTSGELDNTGELFF
TRBV2,CASRGAGSLYEQYF
TRBV5-6,CASSLGRSNINTGELFF
TRBV5-6,CASSRGGGTADTQYF
TRBV11-2,CASSASGQAIYEQYF
TRBV7-9,CASSFPRTGEETQYF
TRBV6-6,CASSYSQGSRDEKLFF
TRBV28,CASSFWTGWSGNTIYF
TRBV5-4,CASSLGSRAGNYEQYF
TRBV18,CASSPPPGRASYEQYF
TRBV2,CASTTLGGVASSYNSPLHF
TRBV10-3,CAISESETAYEQYF
TRBV7-3,CASSLGGNTGELFF